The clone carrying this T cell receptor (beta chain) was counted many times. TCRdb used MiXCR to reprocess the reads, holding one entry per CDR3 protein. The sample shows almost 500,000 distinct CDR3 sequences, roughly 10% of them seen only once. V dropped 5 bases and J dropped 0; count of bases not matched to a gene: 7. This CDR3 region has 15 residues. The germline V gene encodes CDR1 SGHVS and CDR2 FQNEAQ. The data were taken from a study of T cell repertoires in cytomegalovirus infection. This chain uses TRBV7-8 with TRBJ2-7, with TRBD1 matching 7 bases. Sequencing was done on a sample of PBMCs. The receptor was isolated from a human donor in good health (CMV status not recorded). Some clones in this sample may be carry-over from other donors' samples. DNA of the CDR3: TGTGCCAGCAGCCACAGGGGAGATAGCTCCTACGAGCAGTACTTC. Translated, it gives CASSHRGDSSYEQYF.